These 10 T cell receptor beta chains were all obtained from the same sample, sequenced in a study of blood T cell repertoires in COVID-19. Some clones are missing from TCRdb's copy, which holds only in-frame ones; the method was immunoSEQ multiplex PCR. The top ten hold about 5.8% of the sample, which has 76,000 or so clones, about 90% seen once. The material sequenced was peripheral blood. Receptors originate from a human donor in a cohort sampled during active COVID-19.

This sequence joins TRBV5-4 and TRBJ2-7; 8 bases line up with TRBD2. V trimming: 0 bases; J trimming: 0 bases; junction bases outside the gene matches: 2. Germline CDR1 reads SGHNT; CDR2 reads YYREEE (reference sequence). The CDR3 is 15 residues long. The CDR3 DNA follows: TGTGCCAGCAGCTTGGGCGGGGGGACCTCCTACGAGCAGTACTTC. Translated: CASSLGGGTSYEQYF.

CDR3 coding DNA: TGTGCCAGCTCACCACGTACTAGCGGGGGTGCCTACGAGCAGTACTTC. Protein product: CASSPRTSGGAYEQYF. The rearrangement joins TRBV18 to TRBJ2-7, with 11 bases matching TRBD2. Germline CDR1 reads KGHSH; CDR2 reads LQKENI. The trim removed 1 base at V and 2 bases at J, leaving 4 bases unmatched. This CDR3 contains 16 residues.

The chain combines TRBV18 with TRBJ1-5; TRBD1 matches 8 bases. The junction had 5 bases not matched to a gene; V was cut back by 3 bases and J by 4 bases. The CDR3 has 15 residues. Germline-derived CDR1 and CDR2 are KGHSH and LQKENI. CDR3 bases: TGTGCCAGCTCACCGACAGGGGATCGGAATCAGCCCCAGCATTTT. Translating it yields CASSPTGDRNQPQHF.

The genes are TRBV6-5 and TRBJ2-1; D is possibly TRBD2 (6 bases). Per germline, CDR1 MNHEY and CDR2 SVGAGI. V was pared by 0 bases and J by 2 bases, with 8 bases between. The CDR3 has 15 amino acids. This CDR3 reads CASSYSEGPYNEQFF. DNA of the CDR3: TGTGCCAGCAGTTACTCGGAGGGGCCCTACAATGAGCAGTTCTTC.

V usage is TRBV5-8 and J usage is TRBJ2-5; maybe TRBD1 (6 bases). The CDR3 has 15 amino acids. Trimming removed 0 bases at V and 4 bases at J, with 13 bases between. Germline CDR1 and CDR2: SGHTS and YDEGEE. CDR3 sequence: CASSLVLGAAETQYF. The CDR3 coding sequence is TGTGCCAGCAGCTTGGTCTTGGGGGCGGCAGAGACCCAGTACTTC.

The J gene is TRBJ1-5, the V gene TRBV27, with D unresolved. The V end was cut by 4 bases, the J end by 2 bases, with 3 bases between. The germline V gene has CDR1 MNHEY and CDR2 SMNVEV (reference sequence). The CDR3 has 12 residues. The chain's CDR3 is CASSSGNQPQHF. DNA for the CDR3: TGTGCCAGCAGTTCAGGCAATCAGCCCCAGCATTTT.

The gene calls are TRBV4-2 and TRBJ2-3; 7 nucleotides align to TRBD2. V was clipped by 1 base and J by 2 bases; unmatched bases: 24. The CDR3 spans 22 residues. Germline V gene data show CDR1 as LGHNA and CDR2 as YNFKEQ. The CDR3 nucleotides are TGTGCCAGCAGCCAAGGGCTTAGGGTCGGGACTACCACCTGGAGGGTCACAGATACGCAGTATTTT. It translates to CASSQGLRVGTTTWRVTDTQYF.

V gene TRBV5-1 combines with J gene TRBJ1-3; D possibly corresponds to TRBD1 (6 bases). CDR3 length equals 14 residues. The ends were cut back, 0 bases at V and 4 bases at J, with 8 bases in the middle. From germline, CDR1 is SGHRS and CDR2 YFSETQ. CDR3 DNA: TGCGCCAGCAGCTTGGCCGACAGGGGAAACACCATATATTTT. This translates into CASSLADRGNTIYF.

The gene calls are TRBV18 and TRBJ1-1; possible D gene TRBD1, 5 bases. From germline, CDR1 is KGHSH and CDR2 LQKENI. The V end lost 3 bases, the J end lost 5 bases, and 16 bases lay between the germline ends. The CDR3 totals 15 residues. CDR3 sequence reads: CASSPNTVRGTEAFF. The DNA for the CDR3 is TGTGCCAGCTCACCGAACACCGTTCGGGGGACTGAAGCTTTCTTT.

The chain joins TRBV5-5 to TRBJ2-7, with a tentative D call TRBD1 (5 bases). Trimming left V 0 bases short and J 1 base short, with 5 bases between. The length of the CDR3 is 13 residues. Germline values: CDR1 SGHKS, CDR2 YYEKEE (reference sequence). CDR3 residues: CASSLDRSYEQYF. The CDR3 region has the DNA TGTGCCAGCAGCTTGGACAGGTCCTACGAGCAGTACTTC. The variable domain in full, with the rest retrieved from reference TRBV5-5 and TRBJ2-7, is DAGVTQSPTHLIKTRGQQVTLRCSPISGHKSVSWYQQVLGQGPQFIFQYYEKEERGRGNFPDRFSARQFPNYSSELNVNALLLGDSALYLCASSLDRSYEQYFGPGTRLTVT.